A selection of T cell receptor beta chains follows, all from one sample in a study of cytomegalovirus exposure and HLA in healthy donors. Only in-frame clones appear in the TCRdb table, and some are missing; sequencing was by immunoSEQ multiplex PCR. The sample lists about 82,000 clones; 85% to 95% were seen once. The sample taken for sequencing was PBMCs. These receptors originate from a man aged 18 to 29 in good health and CMV-seronegative. CDR3s include the opening cysteine and the closing phenylalanine or tryptophan. Fields, in order: J gene, clone size, V gene, D gene, CDR3 DNA, CDR3 protein. A D gene is named only where the DNA matches it firmly. The listing skips clone size in some rows; elsewhere it reads once, few, many or a size class.

j_gene: TRBJ1-1
abundance: NA
v_gene: TRBV7-9
d_gene: NA
CDR3nt: TGTGCCAGCAGCTTAGTCTATACAGGAGAGAACACTGAAGCTTTCTTT
CDR3aa: CASSLVYTGENTEAFF

j_gene: TRBJ2-2
abundance: NA
v_gene: TRBV21-1
d_gene: NA
CDR3nt: TGTGCCAGCAACAGGGTGAACACCGGGGAGCTGTTTTTT
CDR3aa: CASNRVNTGELFF

j_gene: TRBJ2-7
abundance: NA
v_gene: TRBV5-4
d_gene: TRBD1
CDR3nt: TGTGCCAGCAGCTTGGTTGGGACAGGGGTAGGCGAGCAGTACTTC
CDR3aa: CASSLVGTGVGEQYF

j_gene: TRBJ1-2
abundance: NA
v_gene: TRBV28
d_gene: NA
CDR3nt: TGTGCCAGCAGTTTTCAGGGGATCGTCGGCTATGGCTACACCTTC
CDR3aa: CASSFQGIVGYGYTF

j_gene: TRBJ1-2
abundance: NA
v_gene: TRBV6-5
d_gene: NA
CDR3nt: TGTGCCAGCAGCTTCGGGAGCTATGGCTACACCTTC
CDR3aa: CASSFGSYGYTF

j_gene: TRBJ1-1
abundance: NA
v_gene: TRBV27
d_gene: TRBD1
CDR3nt: TGTGCCGTTTACAGGGGGCCGAACACTGAAGCTTTCTTT
CDR3aa: CAVYRGPNTEAFF

j_gene: TRBJ2-1
abundance: NA
v_gene: TRBV9
d_gene: NA
CDR3nt: TGTGCCAGCAGCGTAGGGGGAGCAGAGCAGTTCTTC
CDR3aa: CASSVGGAEQFF

j_gene: TRBJ1-1
abundance: NA
v_gene: TRBV9
d_gene: NA
CDR3nt: TGTGCCAGCAGCCCACACAGAACAGGATTAACTGAAGCTTTCTTT
CDR3aa: CASSPHRTGLTEAFF

j_gene: TRBJ1-2
abundance: NA
v_gene: TRBV5-1
d_gene: NA
CDR3nt: TGCGCCAGCAGCCAACACGCTAACTATGGCTACACCTTC
CDR3aa: CASSQHANYGYTF

j_gene: TRBJ2-7
abundance: NA
v_gene: TRBV18
d_gene: NA
CDR3nt: TGTGCCAGCTCACGGGCTTACGAGCAGTACTTC
CDR3aa: CASSRAYEQYF

j_gene: TRBJ1-2
abundance: NA
v_gene: TRBV21-1
d_gene: NA
CDR3nt: TGTGCCAGCAGCAAAGTCAGGGGTTGGTATGGCTACACCTTC
CDR3aa: CASSKVRGWYGYTF

j_gene: TRBJ2-5
abundance: NA
v_gene: TRBV5-1
d_gene: NA
CDR3nt: TGCGCCAGCAGCGTATTCCAAGAGACCCAGTACTTC
CDR3aa: CASSVFQETQYF

j_gene: TRBJ1-2
abundance: NA
v_gene: TRBV5-4
d_gene: NA
CDR3nt: TGTGCCAGCAGCCCGGGAACAGGGAACTATGGCTACACCTTC
CDR3aa: CASSPGTGNYGYTF

j_gene: TRBJ2-1
abundance: NA
v_gene: TRBV6-1
d_gene: TRBD2
CDR3nt: TGTGCCAGCAGTCGCGGGGGGGCAGACTACAATGAGCAGTTCTTC
CDR3aa: CASSRGGADYNEQFF

j_gene: TRBJ2-3
abundance: NA
v_gene: TRBV7-2
d_gene: TRBD2
CDR3nt: TGTGCCAGCAGCCCAGGACTAGCGGGGGTCGCAGATACGCAGTATTTT
CDR3aa: CASSPGLAGVADTQYF

j_gene: TRBJ1-2
abundance: NA
v_gene: TRBV6-5
d_gene: NA
CDR3nt: TGTGCCAGCAGTTACTCGGGCAGGGTGGCTAACTATGGCTACACCTTC
CDR3aa: CASSYSGRVANYGYTF

j_gene: TRBJ2-7
abundance: NA
v_gene: TRBV5-1
d_gene: NA
CDR3nt: TGCGCCAGCAGCACCCGGACAGACTACGAGCAGTACTTC
CDR3aa: CASSTRTDYEQYF

j_gene: TRBJ1-5
abundance: NA
v_gene: TRBV2
d_gene: TRBD1
CDR3nt: TGTGCCAGCACCTGGGACAGGTTGAAACAGCCCCAGCATTTT
CDR3aa: CASTWDRLKQPQHF

j_gene: TRBJ2-1
abundance: NA
v_gene: TRBV2
d_gene: TRBD1
CDR3nt: TGTGCCAGCAACTCCGACAGGGGTCCCTACAATGAGCAGTTCTTC
CDR3aa: CASNSDRGPYNEQFF

j_gene: TRBJ2-6
abundance: NA
v_gene: TRBV7-3
d_gene: NA
CDR3nt: TGTGCCAGCAGCTTTTCTATTAGCGGGGCCAACGTCCTGACTTTC
CDR3aa: CASSFSISGANVLTF

j_gene: TRBJ2-1
abundance: NA
v_gene: TRBV9
d_gene: NA
CDR3nt: TGTGCCAGCGGAGGGACAGTCTCCTACAATGAGCAGTTCTTC
CDR3aa: CASGGTVSYNEQFF

j_gene: TRBJ1-6
abundance: NA
v_gene: TRBV19
d_gene: NA
CDR3nt: TGTGCCAGTAGTATAGTTTCCCCGAATTCACCCCTCCACTTT
CDR3aa: CASSIVSPNSPLHF

j_gene: TRBJ1-4
abundance: NA
v_gene: TRBV10-2
d_gene: TRBD1
CDR3nt: TGCGCCAGCACGGGACAGGGGGCAACTAATGAAAAACTGTTTTTT
CDR3aa: CASTGQGATNEKLFF

j_gene: TRBJ2-2
abundance: NA
v_gene: TRBV5-1
d_gene: NA
CDR3nt: TGCGCCAGCAGCTTGAGTTCTAGGAGGGCGAACACCGGGGAGCTGTTTTTT
CDR3aa: CASSLSSRRANTGELFF

j_gene: TRBJ1-2
abundance: NA
v_gene: TRBV5-1
d_gene: TRBD1
CDR3nt: TGCGCCAGCAGAACAACAGGGGGCCCCTCTGGCTACACCTTC
CDR3aa: CASRTTGGPSGYTF

j_gene: TRBJ2-7
abundance: NA
v_gene: TRBV6-6
d_gene: NA
CDR3nt: TGTGCCAGCAGCCCTTCCTACGAGCAGTACTTC
CDR3aa: CASSPSYEQYF

j_gene: TRBJ1-1
abundance: NA
v_gene: TRBV4-2
d_gene: NA
CDR3nt: TGTGCCAGCAGCCAAGAGGCCACAGGGTGGGTGCGGACTGAAGCTTTCTTT
CDR3aa: CASSQEATGWVRTEAFF

j_gene: TRBJ2-7
abundance: NA
v_gene: TRBV19
d_gene: TRBD2
CDR3nt: TGTGCCAGTAGTATCGGTCACAGGCGGGGGTCCTACGAGCAGTACTTC
CDR3aa: CASSIGHRRGSYEQYF

j_gene: TRBJ2-3
abundance: NA
v_gene: TRBV10-3
d_gene: NA
CDR3nt: TGTGCCTCCCGAGGAGGTACCACAGATACGCAGTATTTT
CDR3aa: CASRGGTTDTQYF

j_gene: TRBJ2-2
abundance: NA
v_gene: TRBV4-3
d_gene: TRBD1
CDR3nt: TGCGCCAGCAGAGGGGGCAGGGGAGACACCGGGGAGCTGTTTTTT
CDR3aa: CASRGGRGDTGELFF

j_gene: TRBJ2-7
abundance: NA
v_gene: TRBV5-1
d_gene: TRBD1
CDR3nt: TGCGCCAGCAGCTCCAACAGGGGCCCGGAGCAGTACTTC
CDR3aa: CASSSNRGPEQYF

j_gene: TRBJ2-5
abundance: NA
v_gene: TRBV20-1
d_gene: NA
CDR3nt: TGCAGTGCTAGCGGTCTAGAGACCCAGTACTTC
CDR3aa: CSASGLETQYF

j_gene: TRBJ1-1
abundance: NA
v_gene: TRBV28
d_gene: NA
CDR3nt: TGTGCCAGCAGTTTATCGACAGGGAACACTGAAGCTTTCTTT
CDR3aa: CASSLSTGNTEAFF

j_gene: TRBJ2-7
abundance: NA
v_gene: TRBV6-1
d_gene: TRBD2
CDR3nt: TGTGCCAGTAGCGGGGCTTTCTCCTACGAGCAGTACTTC
CDR3aa: CASSGAFSYEQYF

j_gene: TRBJ1-5
abundance: NA
v_gene: TRBV10-3
d_gene: TRBD1
CDR3nt: TGTGCCATCAGTGATTCCGGGACAGGGTTTGGGCAGCCCCAGCATTTT
CDR3aa: CAISDSGTGFGQPQHF

j_gene: TRBJ2-1
abundance: NA
v_gene: TRBV5-1
d_gene: NA
CDR3nt: TGCGCCAGCAGCTCCACCCACAGGGTAAACAATGAGCAGTTCTTC
CDR3aa: CASSSTHRVNNEQFF

j_gene: TRBJ2-1
abundance: NA
v_gene: TRBV6-6
d_gene: NA
CDR3nt: TGTGCCAGCAGTTATCAAGCGGACAATGAGCAGTTCTTC
CDR3aa: CASSYQADNEQFF

j_gene: TRBJ2-7
abundance: NA
v_gene: TRBV7-6
d_gene: NA
CDR3nt: TGTGCCAGCAGCACTAATAGGACTCCCCGTAGTCCCTACGAGCAGTACTTC
CDR3aa: CASSTNRTPRSPYEQYF

j_gene: TRBJ2-3
abundance: NA
v_gene: TRBV5-6
d_gene: TRBD1
CDR3nt: TGTGCCAGCAGCTTAACAGGGGGAGATACGCAGTATTTT
CDR3aa: CASSLTGGDTQYF

j_gene: TRBJ2-3
abundance: NA
v_gene: TRBV2
d_gene: NA
CDR3nt: TGTGCCAGCAGTGAAGCAAGGACTAGCACAGATACGCAGTATTTT
CDR3aa: CASSEARTSTDTQYF

j_gene: TRBJ1-5
abundance: once
v_gene: TRBV6-5
d_gene: NA
CDR3nt: TGTGCCAGCAGTTACTCTGACGGGGGGCCCAATCAGCCCCAGCATTTT
CDR3aa: CASSYSDGGPNQPQHF

j_gene: TRBJ2-1
abundance: NA
v_gene: TRBV13
d_gene: TRBD2
CDR3nt: TGTGCCAGCAGCCCCTACAGCGGGAGATCCTACAATGAGCAGTTCTTC
CDR3aa: CASSPYSGRSYNEQFF

j_gene: TRBJ2-6
abundance: NA
v_gene: TRBV11-2
d_gene: NA
CDR3nt: TGTGCCAGCAGCTTCAGTGGGGCCAACGTCCTGACTTTC
CDR3aa: CASSFSGANVLTF

j_gene: TRBJ2-3
abundance: NA
v_gene: TRBV6-6
d_gene: TRBD1
CDR3nt: TGTGCCAGCAGCCGGACAGGGGTCCCCCCAGATACGCAGTATTTT
CDR3aa: CASSRTGVPPDTQYF

j_gene: TRBJ2-1
abundance: NA
v_gene: TRBV7-9
d_gene: TRBD1
CDR3nt: TGTGCCAGCAGCCCAGGTTTGGGGACAGGGGGCGCCGAGCAGTTCTTC
CDR3aa: CASSPGLGTGGAEQFF

j_gene: TRBJ1-2
abundance: NA
v_gene: TRBV11-2
d_gene: TRBD1
CDR3nt: TGTGCCAGCAGCCCCCGGACAGGGAAGGATGGCTACACCTTC
CDR3aa: CASSPRTGKDGYTF

j_gene: TRBJ2-3
abundance: NA
v_gene: TRBV27
d_gene: TRBD2
CDR3nt: TGTGCCAGCAGTTCCTTAGCGGGAGAAGCATTCGTTTTCACAGATACGCAGTATTTT
CDR3aa: CASSSLAGEAFVFTDTQYF